One TCR beta chain is described in this entry. Its recognized antigen is unknown. No base-level quality is on record; no much larger clone is a single base apart. These data come from a study of blood T cells in healthy people across ages (dated by TCRdb to the mid-2010s). With respect to the entire study: Template switching captured roughly one uniquely barcoded TCR beta cDNA molecule per two T cells in model experiments. For two donors (one aged 18 to 30 and one aged 80 or older), the study analyzed two additional independent replicas of 1 million unique cDNA reads from the same blood draw. To avoid experimental bias, donors of different ages were spread randomly across the sequencing lanes. The donors were split into four age groups: young (average about 16 years), middle-aged (39), aged (roughly 68) and long-lived (approximately 80). To track age-related changes in TCR beta repertoire diversity, the study relied on deep sequencing normalized with unique cDNA molecular identifiers. Broad study findings and their caveats: Conclusive comparison of naive and antigen-experienced compartments was prevented by the profiling of bulk unsorted PBMCs. Estimates of total diversity from one million sequenced T cells were regarded as lower bounds and underestimates. The percentage of naive T cells measured by flow cytometry correlated strongly with observed TCR beta diversity. As age increased, observed TCR beta diversity per million T cells dropped in a roughly linear way, and a significant reduction was already evident by age about 36. Compared with the aged group, the long-lived group had more naive CD4+ T cells, fewer expanded clones and increased TCR diversity, a pattern suggesting age selection. Because the CMV infection status of the donors was unknown, age-related changes in expanded clonotypes may potentially have been confounded.

Library preparation was by 5' RACE. Instrument used: Illumina HiSeq 2500. A second roughly 6 to 12 cycle PCR used a sample-barcoded 5' primer and a J-beta primer mix. A unique molecular identifier was introduced onto each TCR beta cDNA molecule by a template-switch 5' adaptor carrying 12 random nucleotides. Each sample yielded at least 2.5 million CDR3-containing paired-end reads. The Mint cDNA synthesis kit, primed by a TRBC-specific oligonucleotide, was used to synthesize first-strand cDNA from all RNA. After uracil-DNA glycosylase treatment, a first 18-cycle PCR used universal primers M1SS and BC2_uni_R on all cDNA. Regarding the original processing steps: Normalization of each sample was performed by random selection of 1 million high-quality reads, each carrying a distinct molecular identifier. Instead of being binned into consensus sequences, reads with shared molecular identifiers were discarded. CDR3 identification, clonotype clustering and error correction used MiTCR with a Q25 quality threshold and the strictest error-elimination algorithm. A nonparametric unseen species model using Euler transformation provided a lower-bound estimate of total TCR beta diversity. TCRdb applied fastp at Q25 and MiXCR to the public reads, then kept only in-frame beta chains. Here each entry gathers all rows of one CDR3 protein and keeps the most common genes and DNA. None of the V and J calls come from the authors' own analysis; TCRdb made them. Present in this sample are around 800,000 distinct CDR3 sequences, approximately 53% of which were seen just once. Around 41% of the sample lies in the top ten.

Donors were 35 to 40 systemically healthy Caucasian individuals from Russia aged about 6 to 100 years. Each donor gave approximately 9.3 milliliters of peripheral blood, collected into EDTA-treated Vacutainer tubes. Ficoll-Paque density-gradient centrifugation was used to isolate PBMCs, with at least 7 million per sample. Total RNA was extracted from PBMCs with Trizol reagent, with at least 6 micrograms obtained per sample. The percentages of naive CD45RAhigh/CD27high T cells were determined by flow cytometry on a PBMC aliquot from every donor. The CDR3 numbers 17 residues from cysteine through phenylalanine. Only the CDR3 portion is preserved as DNA: 51 bases, with reading frame beginning at the first base. Ends trimmed: V by 5 bases, J by 2 bases; bases unmatched to a gene: 7. Via the germline V gene (reference sequence), CDR1 is MNHNY and CDR2 SVGAGI.

Sequencing was carried out using blood. The receptor was isolated from an elderly man in good health. The sequence joins TRBV6-6 to TRBJ2-1, with 12 junctional bases fitting TRBD2. At the DNA level, the sequence is TGTGCCAGCAGTCCAAAGACTAGCGGGAGTCCCTACAATGAGCAGTTCTTC. Its protein is CASSPKTSGSPYNEQFF.